This T cell receptor beta chain emerged from a study of control samples from healthy donors and cancer patients (dated by TCRdb to the early 2020s). Library creation used the immunoSEQ multiplex PCR assay. Imported from immuneACCESS, the table was reduced by TCRdb to in-frame sequences with V and J called. These copies leave out some clones; in studies compared against another copy, an unresolved V gene accounts for under half, and the cause of the remainder is not known. The record for this sample contains 150,000 to 200,000 clones. The ten largest clones add up to under 2.5% of the sample. Relative to germline, V is missing 5 bases and J is missing 4 bases, with 8 bases of the junction outside any gene match. The CDR1 and CDR2 encoded by the germline V gene (reference sequence) are LNHDA and SQIVND. From the cysteine up to the phenylalanine, the CDR3 has a length of 15 residues. Here the CDR3 DNA is all that survives: 45 bases in frame from base 1.

A word on this clone: Its antigen is currently not known.

Input material: blood. The chain links TRBV19 with TRBJ2-7, with 10 bases aligning to TRBD1. This sequence was found in a woman aged 25 to 39 in good health. The DNA is TGTGCCAGTAGTTCACCGGGACAGGGGATTTACGAGCAGTACTTC. Its product reads: CASSSPGQGIYEQYF.